This T cell receptor (beta chain) was recovered during a study of T cell responses to AZD1222 COVID-19 vaccine. General study findings and limits: Unmutated variant regions are reportedly targeted by nearly half of spike-specific TCRs. CD4 TCRs linked to vaccination spanned spike, dominating at 160-218 and 743-854. With two AZD1222 doses given, Spike-specific TCR breadth and depth both rose.

Clones were read by immunoSEQ multiplex PCR, and TCRdb kept only the in-frame ones, dropping some. This sample has some 96,000 clones, with roughly 91% found just once. The V end was cut by 3 bases, the J end by 3 bases, with 14 bases between. Per the germline V gene, CDR1 is MDHEN and CDR2 is SYDVKM. This CDR3 is 15 amino acids long. This clone was seen once. Its specificity is not known. The chain couples TRBV28 to TRBJ1-1; D is uncertain. The receptor's source is an adult in good health. Here the sequenced sample was peripheral blood, taken on day 0 of AZD1222 vaccination. The CDR3 DNA follows: TGTGCCAGCAGTTTCATTTTGGTCGCTTACACTGAAGCTTTCTTT. This codes for CASSFILVAYTEAFF.